This TCR beta chain was observed in a study of regulatory T cells in long-lasting Graves disease. This clonotype was picked up many times. What it recognizes is unknown. The length of the CDR3 is 17 residues. CDR1 and CDR2 from the germline V gene are MDHEN and SYDVKM. The ends lost 5 bases at V and 4 bases at J; junction bases unmatched: 13. Time point meaning: persistent/refractory GD, antithyroid drugs over 5 years with positive TRAb. Extracted PBMC RNA gave rise to the TCR library. Through Arm-PCR of CDR3 regions and iRepertoire HTBI primers, TCR beta libraries were built. TCRdb used MiXCR to reprocess the multiplex PCR reads, holding one entry per CDR3 protein. The data contain almost 350,000 distinct CDR3 sequences, around 20% of them singletons. Study-level findings and limits: TRBV28, TRBJ1-2 and TRBJ2-5 were segments that persistent disease favored.

The sample consisted of peripheral blood mononuclear cells (PBMCs), taken when the disease was refractory, from a patient treated with antithyroid drugs. The chain carries TRBV28 and TRBJ1-5; 8 positions match TRBD1. The clonotype comes from a female donor with Graves disease. In DNA form, the CDR3 reads TGTGCCAGCAGTCCCCTCGGGCGGACAGGGTTGAATCAGCCCCAGCATTTT. This gives the protein CASSPLGRTGLNQPQHF.